These 23 T cell receptor beta chains were sequenced from one sample in a study of blood T cell repertoires in COVID-19. TCRdb's table, derived via immunoSEQ multiplex PCR, lists solely in-frame clones and lacks some. The sample lists approximately 160,000 clones, roughly 90% occurring once. Sequencing was carried out using peripheral blood. The receptors shown here come from a man aged 45-60 years with acute or convalescent COVID-19.

V usage is TRBV27 and J usage is TRBJ2-5, with TRBD2 identical over 11 bases. In germline, CDR1 is MNHEY, CDR2 SMNVEV (reference sequence). The junction had 11 bases not matched to a gene; V was cut back by 6 bases and J by 5 bases. The CDR3 is 16 amino acids. The CDR3 sequence: CASSKLGLAAGETQYF. In DNA, the CDR3 is TGTGCCAGCAGCAAGCTGGGACTAGCGGCGGGGGAGACCCAGTACTTC.

This chain connects TRBV5-7 to TRBJ2-1; TRBD2 matches 8 bases. TRBV5-7 is an ORF for which the function is uncertain. This CDR3 region has 14 residues. The V and J ends lost 1 base and 15 bases, in that order; junction bases with no gene match: 12. The CDR3 region is CASSLKREGLDRFF. In DNA form, the CDR3 reads TGTGCCAGCAGCTTGAAACGGGAGGGCCTAGATCGGTTCTTC.

The chain couples TRBV18 to TRBJ1-5; 9 bases fit TRBD1. V was clipped by 5 bases and J by 5 bases; unmatched bases: 4. This CDR3 is 14 amino acids long. Per germline, CDR1 KGHSH and CDR2 LQKENI. The CDR3 is CASSADRGYQPQHF. Here the CDR3 DNA reads TGTGCCAGCTCAGCGGACAGGGGCTATCAGCCCCAGCATTTT. Variable domain in full (rest from reference TRBV18 and TRBJ1-5): NAGVMQNPRHLVRRRGQEARLRCSPMKGHSHVYWYRQLPEEGLKFMVYLQKENIIDESGMPKERFSAEFPKEGPSILRIQQVVRGDSAAYFCASSADRGYQPQHFGDGTRLSIL.

The chain is built from TRBV27 and TRBJ2-1; no definite D call. Germline assignment: CDR1 MNHEY and CDR2 SMNVEV (reference sequence). The CDR3 has 14 amino acids. Trimming removed 6 bases at V and 5 bases at J, with 14 bases between. CDR3 nucleotides: TGTGCCAGCAGACCGCGGAGTATCCACAATGAGCAGTTCTTC. Translating gives CASRPRSIHNEQFF.

This clone was seen just once. V and J are TRBV28 and TRBJ1-4; D possibly corresponds to TRBD1 (5 bases). Deletions cut 4 bases from V and 7 bases from J, with 13 bases between. Looked up from germline, CDR1 is MDHEN and CDR2 is SYDVKM. CDR3 size: 14 residues. The CDR3 loop is CASSSRVFGEKLFF. The CDR3 DNA sequence: TGTGCCAGCAGTTCCAGGGTTTTCGGTGAAAAACTGTTTTTT.

The chain carries TRBV6-5 and TRBJ1-6, with D possibly matching TRBD1 (5 bases). V was clipped by 6 bases and J by 9 bases, with 12 bases between them. The CDR3 is made up of 13 amino acids. Germline assignment: CDR1 MNHEY and CDR2 SVGAGI. This CDR3 reads CASSWTGGSPLHF. CDR3 coding DNA: TGTGCCAGCAGCTGGACCGGGGGTTCACCCCTCCACTTT.

This chain joins TRBV7-8 and TRBJ2-1; unclear D gene. The length of the CDR3 is 16 residues. Trimming removed 5 bases at V and 3 bases at J, with 17 bases between. Germline V lookup: CDR1 SGHVS, CDR2 FQNEAQ. The CDR3 nucleotides are TGTGCCAGCAGCCTGATTACTACCGGCGGCTACAATGAGCAGTTCTTC. This encodes CASSLITTGGYNEQFF.

The chain carries TRBV7-2 and TRBJ2-3; the match to TRBD1 covers 8 bases. V was pared by 3 bases and J by 1 base, with 12 bases of the junction left unmatched. CDR3 size: 18 residues. Germline loops: CDR1 SGHTA, CDR2 FQGNSA. CDR3 nucleotides: TGTGCCAGCAGCTTGCGGCAGGGGGCCGGTCTAGGCACAGATACGCAGTATTTT. It is translated as CASSLRQGAGLGTDTQYF.

The chain is built from TRBV5-1 and TRBJ1-6, with 12 nucleotides matching TRBD1. CDR1 and CDR2 (germline): SGHRS, YFSETQ. This CDR3 has 17 amino acids. V shed 7 bases and J 2 bases; nucleotides not matched to a gene: 7. The CDR3 coding sequence is TGCGCCAGCCGTCCGGGACAGGGGGCCACCTATAATTCACCCCTCCACTTT. Its protein is CASRPGQGATYNSPLHF. The complete variable domain, with remaining parts taken from reference TRBV5-1 and TRBJ1-6, reads KAGVTQTPRYLIKTRGQQVTLSCSPISGHRSVSWYQQTPGQGLQFLFEYFSETQRNKGNFPGRFSGRQFSNSRSEMNVSTLELGDSALYLCASRPGQGATYNSPLHFGNGTRLTVT.

The CDR3 spells CSVGRLSTNEKLFF. The CDR3 coding sequence is TGCAGCGTTGGAAGACTGTCAACTAATGAAAAACTGTTTTTT. The chain has TRBV29-1 and TRBJ1-4; the D is unclear. Germline CDR1 reads SQVTM; CDR2 reads ANQGSEA. This CDR3 is 14 amino acids long. Trimming took 4 bases from V and 0 from J, leaving 9 bases between them.

V usage is TRBV6-2 or TRBV6-3 and J usage is TRBJ2-3; TRBD2 matches at 10 bases. This CDR3 is 16 amino acids long. The ends lost 0 bases at V and 5 bases at J; junction bases unmatched: 5. Germline lookup yields CDR1 MNHEY and CDR2 SVGEGT. The CDR3 DNA follows: TGTGCCAGCAGTTACTCCCTAGCGGGGGAGGGAGATACGCAGTATTTT. It codes for CASSYSLAGEGDTQYF.

This sequence joins TRBV4-1 and TRBJ1-2; 7 bases agree with TRBD1. Losses at the gene ends were 0 bases for V and 7 bases for J; bases not matched to a gene: 5. The CDR3 covers 14 residues. Germline V gene data show CDR1 as MGHRA and CDR2 as YSYEKL. The CDR3 nucleotides are TGCGCCAGCAGCCAAGATCACAGGGGCTTTGGCTACACCTTC. Amino acid sequence: CASSQDHRGFGYTF.

This chain joins TRBV6-5 and TRBJ2-3; D unresolved. V gave up 0 bases and J gave up 3 bases, with 10 bases separating them. The CDR3 sequence is 15 residues long. Germline V gene sequence: CDR1 MNHEY, CDR2 SVGAGI. This CDR3 reads CASSYSDISTDTQYF. Here the CDR3 DNA reads TGTGCCAGCAGTTACTCAGATATTAGTACAGATACGCAGTATTTT.

This clone was picked up one time. The chain's CDR3 is CASSRGSGANVLTF. The CDR3 DNA sequence: TGTGCCAGTAGCCGAGGTTCTGGGGCCAACGTCCTGACTTTC. The chain uses TRBV19 and TRBJ2-6; no reliable D call. The CDR3 contains 14 residues. Germline assignment: CDR1 LNHDA and CDR2 SQIVND (reference sequence). V lost 6 bases, J lost 1 base, and 7 bases lay in between.

The chain links TRBV4-2 to TRBJ2-6, with a tentative D call TRBD1 (6 bases). V dropped 1 base and J dropped 0 bases, with 13 bases sitting between them. The CDR3 covers 18 residues. Germline CDR1 is LGHNA and CDR2 is YNFKEQ. In DNA, the CDR3 is TGTGCCAGCAGCCAAGTGGGGACACGGACCTCTGGGGCCAACGTCCTGACTTTC. Protein sequence: CASSQVGTRTSGANVLTF.

The chain links TRBV19 to TRBJ2-2; 7 bases line up with TRBD1. The J segment lost 7 bases and the V segment lost 3 bases, leaving 5 bases of the junction unmatched. CDR1 is LNHDA and CDR2 is SQIVND in the germline V gene (reference sequence). The CDR3 sequence is 14 residues long. DNA of the CDR3: TGTGCCAGTAGTATTATTACAGGGGTCGGGGAGCTGTTTTTT. This translates into CASSIITGVGELFF.

The rearrangement uses TRBV7-9 and TRBJ1-1; weak D call: TRBD1 (6 bases). Between the trimmed V and J ends, which lost 2 bases and 3 bases, there was a span of 7 bases. CDR3 length: 13 amino acids. Germline V lookup: CDR1 SEHNR, CDR2 FQNEAQ (reference sequence). The CDR3 region has the DNA TGTGCCAGCAGCTTAAACAGGGACACTGAAGCTTTCTTT. Translated, it gives CASSLNRDTEAFF.

The chain is built from TRBV25-1 and TRBJ2-7; the match to TRBD1 covers 9 bases. The CDR3 has 15 residues. After removal of 8 bases from V and 3 bases from J, the junction contained 11 bases not matched to a gene. The germline V gene encodes CDR1 MGHDK and CDR2 SYGVNS. CDR3 sequence (DNA): TGTGCCAGCGTATCGGCCGGGACAGGGATCTACGAGCAGTACTTC. Translated, it gives CASVSAGTGIYEQYF.

V usage is TRBV5-1 and J usage is TRBJ1-2, with D maybe TRBD1 (6 bases). CDR3 length equals 15 residues. Per germline, CDR1 SGHRS and CDR2 YFSETQ. Deletions cut 0 bases from V and 2 bases from J, with 11 bases between. CDR3 in amino acids: CASSLDWQGNYGYTF. CDR3 nucleotide sequence: TGCGCCAGCAGCTTGGATTGGCAGGGGAACTATGGCTACACCTTC.

The genes are TRBV28 and TRBJ2-5; TRBD2 matches at 8 bases. After removal of 6 bases from V and 5 bases from J, the junction contained 5 bases not matched to a gene. The CDR3 spans 13 residues. Germline assignment: CDR1 MDHEN and CDR2 SYDVKM. The CDR3 sequence is CASSPGGKETQYF. The CDR3 bases are TGTGCCAGCAGCCCGGGGGGGAAGGAGACCCAGTACTTC.

This clone appeared a single time. The chain has TRBV6-6 and TRBJ2-7; 13 nucleotides align to TRBD2. There are 14 residues in the CDR3. Germline CDR1 reads MNHNY; CDR2 reads SVGAGI (reference sequence). V shed 6 bases and J 6 bases; nucleotides not matched to a gene: 5. DNA of the CDR3: TGTGCCAGCAGAAGGGGACTAGCGGGGATCGAGCAGTACGTC. Its translation: CASRRGLAGIEQYV.

This rearrangement joins TRBV9 to TRBJ2-3; D ambiguous. The CDR3 runs 14 residues. Between the trimmed V and J ends, which lost 0 bases and 9 bases, there was a span of 14 bases. Per the germline V gene, CDR1 is SGDLS and CDR2 is YYNGEE. The CDR3, as DNA: TGTGCCAGCAGCGTAGCTTCGTTGAGTAACACGCAGTATTTT. As protein: CASSVASLSNTQYF.

The gene calls are TRBV7-6 and TRBJ1-1; TRBD1 aligns across 7 bases. The CDR3 covers 16 residues. Per the germline V gene, CDR1 is SGHVS and CDR2 is FNYEAQ. With V trimmed by 2 bases and J by 0 bases, 6 bases remained unmatched. CDR3 nucleotides: TGTGCCAGCAGCTTAAGGGCAGGGGGGTTGAACACTGAAGCTTTCTTT. Translated, it gives CASSLRAGGLNTEAFF.